The clone carrying this T cell receptor (beta chain) was seen a handful of times. No antigen is known for it. The diagnostic basis comprised clinical symptoms, serum thyroxine and TRAb, thyroid ultrasound and orbital computed tomography. Template material for amplifying TCR beta CDR3 regions consisted of RNA transcripts. TCR CDR3 regions were first amplified by RT-PCR with HTBI primers. TCRdb re-called the multiplex PCR reads through MiXCR, storing one row per CDR3 protein. The table shows 620,000 or so distinct CDR3 sequences, with about 14% occurring only once. These data are taken from a study of T cells in Graves' hyperthyroidism and ophthalmopathy. Study at large: Peripheral blood was acquired at first diagnosis, ahead of any therapy whatsoever.

Study outcomes and limitations: Most thyroid clonotypes expanded above 0.001 were also detected in blood. The model foresaw ophthalmopathy a median 6.5 months prior to onset.

The sample taken for sequencing was blood. This TCR was recovered from a woman aged 50 to 65 with Graves' ophthalmopathy.

This CDR3 is CASRAPDYRGVVEQFF. CDR3 in DNA: TGTGCCAGCAGGGCCCCCGACTATAGGGGAGTGGTTGAGCAGTTCTTC. V and J are TRBV6-1 and TRBJ2-1; the D gene could be TRBD1 or TRBD2 (5 bases each). The CDR3 sequence is 16 residues long. Trimming shortened V by 6 bases and J by 9 bases, and 24 bases separated the two germline ends. Germline loops: CDR1 MNHNS, CDR2 SASEGT.